The T cell receptor beta chain described here comes from a study of blood T cells in healthy people across ages. Study findings and constraints: The study found TCR beta diversity correlated strongly with naive T cell percentage. From one million sequenced T cells, diversity estimates were lower bounds.

For this clonotype: What it recognizes is unknown.

Then a second PCR, running roughly 7 to 11 cycles, was carried out with a sample-barcoded 5' primer and a J-beta primer mix. In TCRdb, the 5' RACE reads were re-called with MiXCR into one record per CDR3 protein. There are 660,000 or so distinct CDR3 sequences in the sample; 58% occur only once, and over 30% lies in the top ten. V shed 7 bases and J shed 0 bases, with 16 bases lying between them. Germline V lookup: CDR1 MNHEY, CDR2 SVGAGI. There are 16 residues in the CDR3. The sequencing input was blood. The source is a man aged 55 to 70 in good health. The chain employs TRBV6-5 and TRBJ2-4, with a weak D call TRBD2 (5 bases). The DNA of the CDR3 is TGTGCCAGCAAACCGTTGAGGGCCCCAGCCAAAAACATTCAGTACTTC. It specifies CASKPLRAPAKNIQYF.